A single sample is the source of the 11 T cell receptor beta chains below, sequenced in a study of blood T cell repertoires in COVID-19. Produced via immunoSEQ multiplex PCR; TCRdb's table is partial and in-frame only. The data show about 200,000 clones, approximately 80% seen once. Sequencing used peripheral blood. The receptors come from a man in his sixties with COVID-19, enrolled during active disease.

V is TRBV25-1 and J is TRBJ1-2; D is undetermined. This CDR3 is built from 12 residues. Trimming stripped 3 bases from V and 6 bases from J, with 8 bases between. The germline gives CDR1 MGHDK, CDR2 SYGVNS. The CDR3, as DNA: TGTGCCAGCAGTGATTTGCGGAATGGCTACACCTTC. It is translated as CASSDLRNGYTF.

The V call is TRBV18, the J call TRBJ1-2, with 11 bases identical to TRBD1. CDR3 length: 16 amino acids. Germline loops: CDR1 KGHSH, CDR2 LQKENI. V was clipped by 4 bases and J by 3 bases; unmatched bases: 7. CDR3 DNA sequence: TGTGCCAGCTCACGGACAGGGGGCGAGTGGGACTATGGCTACACCTTC. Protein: CASSRTGGEWDYGYTF. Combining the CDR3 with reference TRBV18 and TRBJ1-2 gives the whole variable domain NAGVMQNPRHLVRRRGQEARLRCSPMKGHSHVYWYRQLPEEGLKFMVYLQKENIIDESGMPKERFSAEFPKEGPSILRIQQVVRGDSAAYFCASSRTGGEWDYGYTFGSGTRLTVV.

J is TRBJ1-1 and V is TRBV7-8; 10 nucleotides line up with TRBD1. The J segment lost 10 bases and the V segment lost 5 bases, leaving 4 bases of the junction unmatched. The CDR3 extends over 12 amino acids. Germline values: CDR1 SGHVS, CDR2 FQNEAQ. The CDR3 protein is CASSEWTGGAFF. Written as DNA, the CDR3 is TGTGCCAGCAGCGAATGGACAGGGGGAGCTTTCTTT.

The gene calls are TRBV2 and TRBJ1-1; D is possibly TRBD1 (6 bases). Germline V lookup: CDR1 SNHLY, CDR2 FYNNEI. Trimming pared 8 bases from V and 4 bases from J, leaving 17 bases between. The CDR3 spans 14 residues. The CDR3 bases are TGTGCCAGCGGTCAGGGGCGCGGTAGCACTGAAGCTTTCTTT. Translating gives CASGQGRGSTEAFF.

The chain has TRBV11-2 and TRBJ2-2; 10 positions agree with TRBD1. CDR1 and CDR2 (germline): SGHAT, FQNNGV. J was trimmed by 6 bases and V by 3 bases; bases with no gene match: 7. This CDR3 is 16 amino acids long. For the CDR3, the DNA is TGTGCCAGCAGCTTTTGGACAGGGGGTGGGTCCGGGGAGCTGTTTTTT. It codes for CASSFWTGGGSGELFF.

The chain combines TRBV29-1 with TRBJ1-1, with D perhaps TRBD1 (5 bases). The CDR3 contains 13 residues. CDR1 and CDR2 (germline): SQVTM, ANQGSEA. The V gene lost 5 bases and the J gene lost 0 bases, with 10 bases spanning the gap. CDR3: CSVSRVVNTEAFF. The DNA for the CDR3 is TGCAGCGTTAGCAGGGTGGTGAACACTGAAGCTTTCTTT.

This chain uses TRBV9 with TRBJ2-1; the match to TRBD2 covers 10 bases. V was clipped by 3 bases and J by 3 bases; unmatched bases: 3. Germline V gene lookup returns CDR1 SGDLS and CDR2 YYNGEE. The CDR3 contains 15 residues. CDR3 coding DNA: TGTGCCAGCAGCGCCATAGCGGGAGGCTACAATGAGCAGTTCTTC. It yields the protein CASSAIAGGYNEQFF.

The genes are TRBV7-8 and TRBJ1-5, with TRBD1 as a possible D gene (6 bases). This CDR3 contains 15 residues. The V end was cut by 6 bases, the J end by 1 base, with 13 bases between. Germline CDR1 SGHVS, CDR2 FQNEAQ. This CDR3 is CASRPGHRSNQPQHF. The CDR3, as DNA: TGTGCCAGCAGACCGGGACATCGAAGCAATCAGCCCCAGCATTTT.

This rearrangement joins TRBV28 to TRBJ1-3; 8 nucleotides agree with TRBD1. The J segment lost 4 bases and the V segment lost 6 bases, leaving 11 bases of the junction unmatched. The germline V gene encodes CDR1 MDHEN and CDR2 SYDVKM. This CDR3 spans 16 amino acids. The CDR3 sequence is CASSPRDRPPGNTIYF. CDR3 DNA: TGTGCCAGCAGCCCCCGGGACAGGCCCCCCGGAAACACCATATATTTT.

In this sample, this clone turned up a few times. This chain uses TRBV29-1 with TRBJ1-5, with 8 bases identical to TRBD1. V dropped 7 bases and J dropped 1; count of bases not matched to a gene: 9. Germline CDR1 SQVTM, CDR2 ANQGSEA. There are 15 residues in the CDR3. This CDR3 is CSALTGVLSNQPQHF. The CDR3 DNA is TGCAGCGCACTGACAGGGGTGCTCAGCAATCAGCCCCAGCATTTT.

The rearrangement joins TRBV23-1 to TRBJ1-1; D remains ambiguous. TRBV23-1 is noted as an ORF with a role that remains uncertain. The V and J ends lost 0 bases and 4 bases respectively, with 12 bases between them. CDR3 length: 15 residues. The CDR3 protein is CASSQSVVPGTEAFF. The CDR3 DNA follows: TGCGCCAGCAGTCAATCGGTGGTCCCAGGCACTGAAGCTTTCTTT.